What follows are 10 T cell receptor beta chains derived from one specimen sequenced in a study of CD8+ T cells in alopecia areata. Reverse transcribed after extraction, RNA yielded cDNA as the sequencing template. Produced via immunoSEQ multiplex PCR; TCRdb's table is partial and in-frame only. The top ten clones hold roughly 2.8% of a sample with around 120,000 clones, about 60% of them seen once. The sequenced sample consisted of CD4+ T cells sorted from blood. These receptors were collected from a human donor in good health.

This chain links TRBV11-2 with TRBJ1-2; D possibly corresponds to TRBD1 (6 bases). The CDR3 has 13 amino acids. Trimming removed 5 bases from V and 8 bases from J, with 15 bases in between. Germline V lookup: CDR1 SGHAT, CDR2 FQNNGV. CDR3 nucleotides: TGTGCCAGCAGCGCGGCAGGGGCCGGGGGCTACACCTTC. Translated, it gives CASSAAGAGGYTF.

V is TRBV29-1 and J is TRBJ1-2; TRBD1 matches 7 bases. The V segment lost 6 bases and the J segment 1 base; nucleotides outside the gene matches: 5. Germline loops: CDR1 SQVTM, CDR2 ANQGSEA. The CDR3 is made up of 13 amino acids. The CDR3: CSVGQGDNYGYTF. In nucleotides, the CDR3 is TGCAGCGTAGGCCAGGGGGATAACTATGGCTACACCTTC.

This clone was seen a handful of times. This chain connects TRBV9 to TRBJ2-1; 12 nucleotides align to TRBD2. Germline V lookup: CDR1 SGDLS, CDR2 YYNGEE. The CDR3 runs 17 residues. V trimming: 4 bases; J trimming: 6 bases; junction bases outside the gene matches: 11. The CDR3 DNA follows: TGTGCCAGCAGCCCCCAGGGTGGACTAGCGGGGAGCAATGAGCAGTTCTTC. Protein product: CASSPQGGLAGSNEQFF.

The gene calls are TRBV2 and TRBJ2-7; the D gene is possibly TRBD1 (6 bases). Germline V gene sequence: CDR1 SNHLY, CDR2 FYNNEI. Trimming removed 6 bases from V and 5 bases from J, with 14 bases in between. This CDR3 contains 13 residues. For the CDR3, the DNA is TGTGCCAGCAGACTCCAGGGGCCCCACGAGCAGTACTTC. Protein: CASRLQGPHEQYF.

The chain is built from TRBV4-1 and TRBJ1-2; no definite D call. V dropped 2 bases and J dropped 8 bases, with 12 bases sitting between them. CDR3 length: 13 amino acids. Germline values: CDR1 MGHRA, CDR2 YSYEKL. The CDR3 nucleotides read TGCGCCAGCAGCCAATCAGCGGAGGACGGCTACACCTTC. Residues: CASSQSAEDGYTF.

CDR3 bases: TGCAGCGTTGAAGATCTGGTCGGCTACGAGCAGTACTTC. It specifies CSVEDLVGYEQYF. The chain uses TRBV29-1 and TRBJ2-7; D not resolved. Germline lookup yields CDR1 SQVTM and CDR2 ANQGSEA. The CDR3 sequence is 13 residues long. V was clipped by 0 bases and J by 3 bases, with 9 bases between them.

CDR3 sequence: CASSGIFHQPQHF. The CDR3 nucleotides are TGTGCCAGCAGCGGAATATTTCATCAGCCCCAGCATTTT. The chain recombines TRBV9 with TRBJ1-5, with D unclear. The CDR3 length is 13 residues. V dropped 3 bases and J dropped 5 bases, with 9 bases sitting between them. Per the germline V gene, CDR1 is SGDLS and CDR2 is YYNGEE.

The rearrangement links TRBV15 to TRBJ2-7, with a tentative D call TRBD2 (6 bases). Trimming took off 9 bases at V and 0 bases at J, with 18 bases between the two ends. CDR3 length equals 15 residues. Germline values: CDR1 LNHNV, CDR2 YYDKDF (reference sequence). The DNA of the CDR3 is TGTGCCACAAGCCTAAGGACGGGGGTCTCCTACGAGCAGTACTTC. Translating it yields CATSLRTGVSYEQYF.

The chain uses TRBV5-6 and TRBJ1-2; 7 nucleotides line up with TRBD1. This CDR3 region has 15 residues. Germline trimming cut 4 bases from V and 7 bases from J; bases unmatched to any gene: 13. The germline V gene has CDR1 SGHDT and CDR2 YYEEEE. CDR3 bases: TGTGCCAGCAGCGCGGGACAGCGGACCGGGGCTGGCTACACCTTC. This gives the protein CASSAGQRTGAGYTF.

V usage is TRBV6-6 and J usage is TRBJ2-3; TRBD2 is a possible D gene (5 bases). The CDR3 extends over 13 amino acids. Germline V gene lookup returns CDR1 MNHNY and CDR2 SVGAGI (reference sequence). V lost 2 bases to trimming and J lost 10 bases, with 13 bases between them. CDR3: CASSYIVGEAQYF. CDR3 DNA sequence: TGTGCCAGCAGTTACATAGTGGGAGAGGCGCAGTATTTT.